The TCR beta chain described here comes from a study of blood T cell repertoires in COVID-19. Study-wide context: Donors in the United States, Italy and Spain gave samples during acute or convalescent COVID-19. T cells, B-cell-depleted T cells, or PBMCs supplied cDNA or gDNA.

Original processing notes: Reference gene primer amplification yielded estimated nucleated cell counts. TCRdb keeps only in-frame clones here, not all; method: immunoSEQ multiplex PCR. V, J and clone size reflect that table, while D and trimming were determined from the DNA. The repertoire has some 170,000 clones, around four fifths of them found once; the top ten carry around 10%. This CDR3 spans 15 amino acids. The germline V gene has CDR1 SGHRS and CDR2 YFSETQ. V gave up 4 bases and J gave up 0 bases, with 11 bases separating them. Sequencing was carried out using peripheral blood. The chain couples TRBV5-1 to TRBJ2-1; D might be TRBD2 (5 bases). The clonotype comes from a woman over 75 with active or convalescent COVID-19. The CDR3 here is CASSIGVGSYNEQFF. Written as DNA, the CDR3 is TGCGCCAGCAGCATCGGGGTGGGCTCCTACAATGAGCAGTTCTTC. The full variable domain, rest sourced from reference TRBV5-1 and TRBJ2-1, is KAGVTQTPRYLIKTRGQQVTLSCSPISGHRSVSWYQQTPGQGLQFLFEYFSETQRNKGNFPGRFSGRQFSNSRSEMNVSTLELGDSALYLCASSIGVGSYNEQFFGPGTRLTVL.